Described below is a single T cell receptor beta chain sequence and its context. This clonotype is medium-sized (0.01 to 0.1%) on the basis of its frequency; no count is available. No cognate antigen has been identified for it. The data belong to a study of T cell clusters in autoimmune cytopenias (dated by TCRdb to between 2018 and 2021). About the investigation overall: A mean age of around 50 years and a median age of around 60 years were recorded for the healthy donor controls, of whom about half of the roughly 40 were female. For primary cytopenia the controls were 25 to 30 age-matched healthy donors, whereas for secondary cytopenia the controls were 11 to 15 age-matched CLL patients. Alongside healthy, CLL and autoimmune hepatitis controls, autoimmune cytopenia patients had their peripheral blood TRB and IGH repertoires sequenced at active disease and again during treatment follow-up. The study aimed to test whether autoimmune cytopenia patients carry a disease-specific immune repertoire signature usable as a blood-based biomarker. A median TRB sequencing depth of roughly 47,000 reads per sample was reached, and a median of around 2,500 distinct TRB clonotypes per sample was obtained. Autoimmune hepatitis repertoires were compared against more than 20 age- and sex-matched healthy donors.

CDR1 and CDR2 were assigned from the germline V gene as MNHEY and SVGAGI. From the cysteine up to the phenylalanine, the CDR3 has a length of 13 residues. A DNA sequence was not provided. General findings and caveats noted by the study authors: The cluster-lack signature was not seen for secondary cytopenia versus CLL, apparently masked by the dominant lymphoma-associated repertoire. Roughly 2.9-fold more exclusive TRB clusters were observed in healthy donors than in active autoimmune hepatitis patients, consistent with an autoimmunity-wide signature. The T cell clusters were defined only in silico, and the functional role of the clusters was left to be validated experimentally. TRB repertoire shifts, with less even repertoires in secondary cytopenia and CLL, mostly reflected lymphoma bias rather than autoimmunity. A lack of physiological T cell clusters in primary autoimmune cytopenia patients was suggested by GLIPH, as 51 clusters were found to be exclusive to healthy donors versus 15 to 20 exclusive to patients.

For each sample, TRB amplification used 250 ng of peripheral blood genomic DNA, equal to about 38,000 genome equivalents. To amplify TRB rearrangements, a touch-down multiplex PCR protocol was run with the TRB-A and TRB-B primer pools combined in a single tube. Illumina adapters and sample indices were added to the amplicons through two consecutive PCR reactions using Phusion HS II polymerase. The amplicons were gel-purified using the NucleoSpin Gel and PCR Clean-up kit, after which quantification was performed by Qubit and quality was checked on an Agilent 2100 Bioanalyzer. Sequencing of the libraries was done on an Illumina MiSeq with paired-end, single-indexed, 600-cycle runs. For the original study's pipeline: Alignment and assembly of TRB reads were performed with MiXCR version 2.1.12 and the default MiXCR reference library. A clone was defined by each unique CDR3 nucleotide sequence, and the analysis included only productive sequences supported by at least two reads. Repertoire diversity was assessed by alpha-parameterized diversity profiles (alpha 0 to 5), including Shannon (alpha 1) and Simpson (alpha 2) indices, computed with an R script. Combinatorial TRB VJ usage was calculated with the tcR package and was compared between cohorts by principal component analysis performed with ade4. TCRbeta CDR3s were clustered with GLIPH on cohort pairs matched by age and read depth, and cluster frequencies were compared by Wilcoxon test. With the reads reprocessed by TCRdb, a single entry stands for each CDR3 protein sequence and no DNA is reported. TCRdb, not the original authors, processed these V and J calls. The sample has over 5,500 distinct CDR3 sequences on record. The ten largest clonotypes hold about 5% of the sample.

The same specimen was also included in a second study, on T cell repertoires in aging, cancer and after chemotherapy. The second study's paper adds: Donors were distributed across six age groups ranging from 30 or younger to 70 or older, with at least three individuals included per group. Healthy donor control TCR repertoires were recorded over several months to years and showed clear clonal overlap across re-sampling. Several million TCR reads were contained in the full dataset. Compared with age-matched healthy donors, untreated patients with either hematological or solid cancers had significantly lower TCR diversity in the blood along with higher clonality. In healthy donors, the decline in TCR diversity with age was mainly due to loss of richness, whereas in cancer patients loss of evenness also played a role. In both cancer cohorts, the median generation probability rose over the chemotherapy interval, which suggests that the repertoire was reconstituted through rebound thymic output. The authors noted that the repertoire data do not allow conclusions about immunological memory after chemotherapy. The study profiled peripheral blood TCR beta repertoires from healthy donors and cancer patients to examine immunoaging and T cell reconstitution after chemotherapy. Alongside some 96 healthy donors serving as a reference group, the cohort included 200 to 250 cancer patients, of whom some 91 had hematological cancers and some 130 had solid cancers. Processing of the TRB sequences was carried out with MiXCR versions 2.12 and 3.0.5. The repertoire metrics were Shannon diversity, evenness, clonality (defined as one minus evenness), and alpha-parameterized diversity profiles covering alpha 0 to 5. The IGoR algorithm was used to calculate generation probabilities of clones in the paired pre- and post-chemotherapy samples.

The source material was peripheral blood. This clonotype was sampled from a human donor in good health. The chain uses TRBV6-5 and TRBJ2-7; TCRdb reports TRBD1, a call that lacks DNA to check it against. The CDR3 protein: CASTGTGGYEQYF.